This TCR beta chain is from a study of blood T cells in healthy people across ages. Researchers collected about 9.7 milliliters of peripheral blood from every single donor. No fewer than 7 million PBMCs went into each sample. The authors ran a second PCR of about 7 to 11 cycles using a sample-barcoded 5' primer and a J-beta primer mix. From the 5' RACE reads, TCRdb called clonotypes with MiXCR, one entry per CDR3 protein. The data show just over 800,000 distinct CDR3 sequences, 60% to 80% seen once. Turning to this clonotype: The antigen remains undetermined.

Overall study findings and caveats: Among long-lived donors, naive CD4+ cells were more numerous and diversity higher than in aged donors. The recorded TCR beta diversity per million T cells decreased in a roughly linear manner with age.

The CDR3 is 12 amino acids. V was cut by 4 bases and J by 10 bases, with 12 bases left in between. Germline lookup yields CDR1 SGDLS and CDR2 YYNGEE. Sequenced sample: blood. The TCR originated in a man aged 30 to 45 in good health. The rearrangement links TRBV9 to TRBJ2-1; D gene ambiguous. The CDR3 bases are TGTGCCAGCAGCTCCACATTTCTAGAGCAGTTCTTC. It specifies CASSSTFLEQFF.